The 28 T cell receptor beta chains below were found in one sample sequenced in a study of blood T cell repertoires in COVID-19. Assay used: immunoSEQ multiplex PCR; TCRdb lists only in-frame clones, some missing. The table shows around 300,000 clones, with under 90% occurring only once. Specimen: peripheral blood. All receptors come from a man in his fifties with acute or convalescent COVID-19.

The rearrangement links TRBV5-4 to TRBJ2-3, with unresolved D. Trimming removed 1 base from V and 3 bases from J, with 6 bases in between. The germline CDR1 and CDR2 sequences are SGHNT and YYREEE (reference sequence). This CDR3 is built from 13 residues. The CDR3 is CASSLPATDTQYF. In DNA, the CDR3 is TGTGCCAGCAGCTTGCCAGCGACAGATACGCAGTATTTT.

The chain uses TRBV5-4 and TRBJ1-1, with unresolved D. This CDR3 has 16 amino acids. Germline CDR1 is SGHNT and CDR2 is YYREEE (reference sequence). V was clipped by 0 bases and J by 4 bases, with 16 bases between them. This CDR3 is CASSLANRRTATEAFF. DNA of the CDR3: TGTGCCAGCAGCTTGGCCAATAGGAGGACGGCCACTGAAGCTTTCTTT.

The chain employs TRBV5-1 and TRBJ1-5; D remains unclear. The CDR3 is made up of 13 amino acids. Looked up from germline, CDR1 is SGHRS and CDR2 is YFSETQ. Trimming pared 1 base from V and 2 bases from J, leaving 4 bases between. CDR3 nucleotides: TGCGCCAGCAGCTTGACGGGCAATCAGCCCCAGCATTTT. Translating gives CASSLTGNQPQHF.

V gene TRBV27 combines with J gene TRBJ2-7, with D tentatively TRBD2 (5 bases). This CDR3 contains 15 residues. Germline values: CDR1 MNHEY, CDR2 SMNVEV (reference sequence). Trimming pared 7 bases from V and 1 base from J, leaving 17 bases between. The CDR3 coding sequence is TGTGCCAGCACCGGGCAATTGGGGAGATCCTACGAGCAGTACTTC. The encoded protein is CASTGQLGRSYEQYF.

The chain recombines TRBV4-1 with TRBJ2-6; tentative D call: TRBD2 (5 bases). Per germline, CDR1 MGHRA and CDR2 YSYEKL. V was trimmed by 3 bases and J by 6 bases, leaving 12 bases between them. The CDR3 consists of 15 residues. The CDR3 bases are TGCGCCAGCAGCCAGGCCGCCGGGATGGCCAACGTCCTGACTTTC. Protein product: CASSQAAGMANVLTF.

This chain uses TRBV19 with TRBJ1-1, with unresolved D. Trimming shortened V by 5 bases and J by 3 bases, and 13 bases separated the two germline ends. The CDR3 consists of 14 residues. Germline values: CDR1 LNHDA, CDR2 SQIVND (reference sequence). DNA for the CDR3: TGTGCCAGTAGTTCAAACGCGGGGTACACTGAAGCTTTCTTT. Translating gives CASSSNAGYTEAFF.

The CDR3: CASSDQALDGYTF. CDR3 nucleotide sequence: TGTGCCAGCAGTGATCAGGCTTTAGATGGCTACACCTTC. The chain joins TRBV2 to TRBJ1-2, with D unclear. CDR1 is SNHLY, CDR2 FYNNEI, per germline. V lost 3 bases and J lost 6, with 11 bases in between. The CDR3 is made up of 13 amino acids.

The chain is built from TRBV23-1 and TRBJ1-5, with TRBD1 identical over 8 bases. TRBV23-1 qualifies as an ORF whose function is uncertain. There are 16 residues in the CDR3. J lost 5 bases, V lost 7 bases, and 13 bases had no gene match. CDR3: CASTNAGQAYDQPQHF. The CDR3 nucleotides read TGCGCCAGCACAAACGCGGGACAGGCTTACGATCAGCCCCAGCATTTT.

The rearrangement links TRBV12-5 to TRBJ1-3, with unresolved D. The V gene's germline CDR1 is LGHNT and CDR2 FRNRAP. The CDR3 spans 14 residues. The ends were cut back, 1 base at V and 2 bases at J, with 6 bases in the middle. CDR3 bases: TGTGCTAGTGGTTTGGCGTCCGCTGGAAACACCATATATTTT. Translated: CASGLASAGNTIYF.

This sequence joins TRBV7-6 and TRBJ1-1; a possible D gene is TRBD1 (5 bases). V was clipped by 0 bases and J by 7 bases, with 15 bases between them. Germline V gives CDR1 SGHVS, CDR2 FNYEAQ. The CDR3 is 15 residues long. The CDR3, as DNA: TGTGCCAGCAGCTTAGCGGAAGCCCAGGGTGGTGAAGCTTTCTTT. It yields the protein CASSLAEAQGGEAFF.

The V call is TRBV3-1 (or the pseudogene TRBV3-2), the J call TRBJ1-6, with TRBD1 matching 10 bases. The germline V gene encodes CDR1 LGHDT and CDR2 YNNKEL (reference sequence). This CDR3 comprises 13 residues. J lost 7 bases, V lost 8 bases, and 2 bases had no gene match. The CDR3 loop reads CASRQGANSPLHF. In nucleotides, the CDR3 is TGTGCCAGCCGACAGGGGGCAAATTCACCCCTCCACTTT.

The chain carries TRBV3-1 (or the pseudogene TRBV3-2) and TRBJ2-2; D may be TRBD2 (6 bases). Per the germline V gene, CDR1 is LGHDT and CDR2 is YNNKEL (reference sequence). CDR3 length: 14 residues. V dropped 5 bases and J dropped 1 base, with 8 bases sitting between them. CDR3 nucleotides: TGTGCCAGCAGCTGGCGGGAGAACACCGGGGAGCTGTTTTTT. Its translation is CASSWRENTGELFF.

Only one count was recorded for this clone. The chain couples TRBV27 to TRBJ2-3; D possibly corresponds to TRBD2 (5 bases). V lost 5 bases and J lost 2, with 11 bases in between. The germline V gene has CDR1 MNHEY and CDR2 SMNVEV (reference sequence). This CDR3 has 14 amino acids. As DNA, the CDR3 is TGTGCCAGCAGTCCCAGAGGGCTCACAGATACGCAGTATTTT. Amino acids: CASSPRGLTDTQYF.

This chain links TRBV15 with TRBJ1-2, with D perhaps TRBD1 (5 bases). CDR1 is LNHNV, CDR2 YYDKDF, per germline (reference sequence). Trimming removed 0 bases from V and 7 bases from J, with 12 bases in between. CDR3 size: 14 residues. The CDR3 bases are TGTGCCACCAGCAGAGACCCCGGGACTACTGGCTACACCTTC. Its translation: CATSRDPGTTGYTF.

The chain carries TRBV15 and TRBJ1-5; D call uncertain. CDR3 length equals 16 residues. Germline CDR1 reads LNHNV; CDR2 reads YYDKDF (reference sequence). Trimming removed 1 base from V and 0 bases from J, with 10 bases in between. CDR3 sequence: CATSRVYPVSNQPQHF. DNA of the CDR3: TGTGCCACCAGCAGAGTTTATCCGGTTAGCAATCAGCCCCAGCATTTT.

The DNA of the CDR3 is TGTGCCAGCAGCTCAGACCGACACAACACTGAAGCTTTCTTT. It translates to CASSSDRHNTEAFF. V gene TRBV11-2 combines with J gene TRBJ1-1; D is uncertain. Germline V gene sequence: CDR1 SGHAT, CDR2 FQNNGV. Between the trimmed V and J ends, which lost 4 bases and 2 bases, there was a span of 11 bases. The CDR3 spans 14 residues. The full variable domain, with the rest looked up from reference TRBV11-2 and TRBJ1-1, is EAGVAQSPRYKIIEKRQSVAFWCNPISGHATLYWYQQILGQGPKLLIQFQNNGVVDDSQLPKDRFSAERLKGVDSTLKIQPAKLEDSAVYLCASSSDRHNTEAFFGQGTRLTVV.

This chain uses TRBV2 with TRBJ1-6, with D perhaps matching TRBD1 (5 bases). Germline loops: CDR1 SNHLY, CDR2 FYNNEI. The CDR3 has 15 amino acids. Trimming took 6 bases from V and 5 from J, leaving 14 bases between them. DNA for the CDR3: TGTGCCAGCAGCCCGGGGAGGGACCATAATTCACCCCTCCACTTT. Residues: CASSPGRDHNSPLHF.

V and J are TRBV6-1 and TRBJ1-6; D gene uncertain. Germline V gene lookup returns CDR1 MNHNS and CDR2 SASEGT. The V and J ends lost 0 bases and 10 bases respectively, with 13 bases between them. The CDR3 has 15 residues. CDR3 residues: CASSEASGDLSPLHF. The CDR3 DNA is TGTGCCAGCAGTGAAGCGTCCGGGGATCTGTCACCCCTCCACTTT.

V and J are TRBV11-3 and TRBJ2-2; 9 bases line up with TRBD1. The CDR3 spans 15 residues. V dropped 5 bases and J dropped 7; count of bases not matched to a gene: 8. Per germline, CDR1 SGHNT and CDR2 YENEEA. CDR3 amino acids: CASSPGQGKVGELFF. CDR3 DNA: TGTGCCAGCAGCCCAGGACAGGGGAAGGTCGGGGAGCTGTTTTTT.

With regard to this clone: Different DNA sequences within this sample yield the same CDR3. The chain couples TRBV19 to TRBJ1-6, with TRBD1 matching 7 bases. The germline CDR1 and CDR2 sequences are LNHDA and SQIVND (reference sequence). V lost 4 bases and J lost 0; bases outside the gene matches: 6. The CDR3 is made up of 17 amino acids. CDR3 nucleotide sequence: TGTGCCAGTAGTACCACAGGGGTTAGCTCCTATAATTCACCCCTCCACTTT. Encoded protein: CASSTTGVSSYNSPLHF.

CDR3 protein: CASSLARGQNTEAFF. In DNA, the CDR3 is TGTGCCAGCAGCTTAGCGCGCGGACAGAACACTGAAGCTTTCTTT. The chain recombines TRBV7-9 with TRBJ1-1, with a tentative D call TRBD1 (5 bases). CDR3 size: 15 residues. The germline gives CDR1 SEHNR, CDR2 FQNEAQ (reference sequence). Trimming stripped 0 bases from V and 1 base from J, with 9 bases between.

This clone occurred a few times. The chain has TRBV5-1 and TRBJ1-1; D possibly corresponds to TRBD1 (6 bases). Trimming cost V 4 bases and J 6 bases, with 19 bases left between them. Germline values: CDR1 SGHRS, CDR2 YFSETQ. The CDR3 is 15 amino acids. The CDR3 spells CASSPMAGARSEAFF. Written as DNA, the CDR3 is TGCGCCAGCAGCCCCATGGCGGGGGCGAGGTCTGAAGCTTTCTTT.

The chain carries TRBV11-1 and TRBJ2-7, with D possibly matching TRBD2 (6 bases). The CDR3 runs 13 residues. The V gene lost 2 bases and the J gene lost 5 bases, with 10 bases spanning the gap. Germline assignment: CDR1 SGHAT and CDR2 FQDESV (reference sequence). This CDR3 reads CASSLFGGHEQYF. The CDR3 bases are TGTGCCAGCAGCTTATTCGGAGGGCACGAGCAGTACTTC.

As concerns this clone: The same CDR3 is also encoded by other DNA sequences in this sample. CDR3 in DNA: TGTGCCAGCAGCTTACAGGGCTACGAGCAGTACTTC. Translation: CASSLQGYEQYF. The V gene is TRBV7-6, the J gene TRBJ2-7; TRBD1 is a possible D gene (5 bases). CDR1 and CDR2 (germline): SGHVS, FNYEAQ. The CDR3 runs 12 residues. V was shortened by 2 bases and J by 3 bases, with 5 bases between the two germline ends.

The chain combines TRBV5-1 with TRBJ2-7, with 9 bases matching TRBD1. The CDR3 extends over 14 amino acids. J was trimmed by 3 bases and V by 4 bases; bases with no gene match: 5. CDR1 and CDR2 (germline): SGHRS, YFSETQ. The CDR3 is CASSTDRGNYEQYF. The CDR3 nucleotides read TGCGCCAGCAGCACGGACAGGGGCAACTACGAGCAGTACTTC.

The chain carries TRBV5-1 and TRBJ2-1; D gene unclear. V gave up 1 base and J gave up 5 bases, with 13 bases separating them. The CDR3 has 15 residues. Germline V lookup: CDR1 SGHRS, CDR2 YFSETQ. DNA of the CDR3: TGCGCCAGCAGCTTGCGGCACTACCAGAACAATGAGCAGTTCTTC. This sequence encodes CASSLRHYQNNEQFF.

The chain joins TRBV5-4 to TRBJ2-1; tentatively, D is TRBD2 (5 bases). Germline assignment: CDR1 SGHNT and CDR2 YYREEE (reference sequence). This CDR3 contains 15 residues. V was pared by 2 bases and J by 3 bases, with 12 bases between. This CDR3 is CASSFFTGNYNEQFF. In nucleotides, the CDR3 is TGTGCCAGCAGCTTTTTTACGGGGAACTACAATGAGCAGTTCTTC.

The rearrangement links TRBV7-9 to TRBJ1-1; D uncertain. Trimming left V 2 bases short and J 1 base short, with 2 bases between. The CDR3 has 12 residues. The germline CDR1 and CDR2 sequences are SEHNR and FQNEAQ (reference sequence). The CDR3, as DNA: TGTGCCAGCAGCTTACAGAACACTGAAGCTTTCTTT. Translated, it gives CASSLQNTEAFF. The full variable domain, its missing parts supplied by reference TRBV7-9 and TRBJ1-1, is DTGVSQNPRHKITKRGQNVTFRCDPISEHNRLYWYRQTLGQGPEFLTYFQNEAQLEKSRLLSDRFSAERPKGSFSTLEIQRTEQGDSAMYLCASSLQNTEAFFGQGTRLTVV.